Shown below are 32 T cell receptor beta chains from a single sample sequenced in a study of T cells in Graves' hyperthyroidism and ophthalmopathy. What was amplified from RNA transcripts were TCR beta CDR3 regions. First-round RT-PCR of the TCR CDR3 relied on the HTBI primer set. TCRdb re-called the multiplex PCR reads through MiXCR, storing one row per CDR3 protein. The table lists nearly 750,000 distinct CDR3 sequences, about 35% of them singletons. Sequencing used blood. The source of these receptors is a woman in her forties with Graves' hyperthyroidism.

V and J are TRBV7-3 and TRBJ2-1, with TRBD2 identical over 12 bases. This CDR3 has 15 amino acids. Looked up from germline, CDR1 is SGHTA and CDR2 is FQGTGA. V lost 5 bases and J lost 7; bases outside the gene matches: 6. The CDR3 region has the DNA TGTGCCAGCAGCCCGGGACTAGCGGGCTTTAATGAGCAGTTCTTC. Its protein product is CASSPGLAGFNEQFF.

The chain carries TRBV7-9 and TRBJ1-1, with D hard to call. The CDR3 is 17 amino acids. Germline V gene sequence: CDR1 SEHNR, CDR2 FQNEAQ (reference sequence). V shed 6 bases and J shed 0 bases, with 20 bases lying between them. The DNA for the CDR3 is TGTGCCAGCAGTTACTCGATCCATTTCGGGCTGAACACTGAAGCTTTCTTT. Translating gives CASSYSIHFGLNTEAFF.

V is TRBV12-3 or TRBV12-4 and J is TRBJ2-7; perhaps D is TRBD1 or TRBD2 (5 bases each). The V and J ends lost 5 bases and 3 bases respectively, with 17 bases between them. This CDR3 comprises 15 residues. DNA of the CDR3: TGTGCCAGCAGTGGGGACCGCCAGGGAGACTACGAGCAGTACTTC. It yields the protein CASSGDRQGDYEQYF.

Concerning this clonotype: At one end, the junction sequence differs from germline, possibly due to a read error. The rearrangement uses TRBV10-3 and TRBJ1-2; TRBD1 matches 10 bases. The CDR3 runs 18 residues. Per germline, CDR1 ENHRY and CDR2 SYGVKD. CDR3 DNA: TGTGCCAGCAGTTCCTACCTCCGGACAGGGGGACGAGGCTATGGCTACACCTTC. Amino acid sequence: CASSSYLRTGGRGYGYTF.

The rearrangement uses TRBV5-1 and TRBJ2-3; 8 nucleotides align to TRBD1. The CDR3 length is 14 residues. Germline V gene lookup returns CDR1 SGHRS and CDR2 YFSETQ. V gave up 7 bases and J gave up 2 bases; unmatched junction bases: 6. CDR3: CASRQGAVTDTQYF. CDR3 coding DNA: TGCGCCAGCCGTCAGGGGGCGGTCACAGATACGCAGTATTTT.

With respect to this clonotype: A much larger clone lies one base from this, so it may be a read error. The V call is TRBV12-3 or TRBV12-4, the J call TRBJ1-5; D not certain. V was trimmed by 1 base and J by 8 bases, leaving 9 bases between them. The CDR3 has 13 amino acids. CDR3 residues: CASSLGGAKPQHF. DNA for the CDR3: TGTGCCAGCAGTTTAGGGGGAGCTAAGCCCCAGCATTTT.

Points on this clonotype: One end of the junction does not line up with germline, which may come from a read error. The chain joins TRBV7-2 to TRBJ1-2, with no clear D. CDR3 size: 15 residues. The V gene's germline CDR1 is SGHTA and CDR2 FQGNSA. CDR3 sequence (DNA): TGCGCCAGCAGCCAAGATGAGAACAGCTACTATGGCTACAACTTC. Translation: CASSQDENSYYGYNF.

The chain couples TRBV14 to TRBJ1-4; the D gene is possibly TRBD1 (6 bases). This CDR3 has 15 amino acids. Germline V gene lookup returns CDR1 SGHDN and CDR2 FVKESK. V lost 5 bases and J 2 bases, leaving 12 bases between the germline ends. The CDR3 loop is CASSGGGGTNEKLFF. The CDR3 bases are TGTGCCAGCAGCGGAGGGGGGGGCACTAATGAAAAACTGTTTTTT. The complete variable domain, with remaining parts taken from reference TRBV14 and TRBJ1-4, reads EAGVTQFPSHSVIEKGQTVTLRCDPISGHDNLYWYRRVMGKEIKFLLHFVKESKQDESGMPNNRFLAERTGGTYSTLKVQPAELEDSGVYFCASSGGGGTNEKLFFGSGTQLSVL.

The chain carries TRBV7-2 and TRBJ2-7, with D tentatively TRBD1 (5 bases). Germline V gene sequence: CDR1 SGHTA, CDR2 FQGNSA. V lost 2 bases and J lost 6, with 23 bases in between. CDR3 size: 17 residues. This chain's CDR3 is CASSLPQGLPISIEQYF. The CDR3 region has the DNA TGTGCCAGCAGCTTACCCCAGGGTCTCCCAATTTCGATCGAGCAGTACTTC. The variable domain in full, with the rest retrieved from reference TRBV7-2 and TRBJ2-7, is GAGVSQSPSNKVTEKGKDVELRCDPISGHTALYWYRQSLGQGLEFLIYFQGNSAPDKSGLPSDRFSAERTGGSVSTLTIQRTQQEDSAVYLCASSLPQGLPISIEQYFGPGTRLTVT.

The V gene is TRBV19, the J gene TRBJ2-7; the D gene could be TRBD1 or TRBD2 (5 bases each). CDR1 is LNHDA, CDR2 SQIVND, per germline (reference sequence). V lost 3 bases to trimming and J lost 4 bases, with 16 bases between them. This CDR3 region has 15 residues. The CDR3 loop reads CASSIPRGAKYEQYF. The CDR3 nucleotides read TGTGCCAGTAGTATTCCCCGGGGCGCGAAGTACGAGCAGTACTTC.

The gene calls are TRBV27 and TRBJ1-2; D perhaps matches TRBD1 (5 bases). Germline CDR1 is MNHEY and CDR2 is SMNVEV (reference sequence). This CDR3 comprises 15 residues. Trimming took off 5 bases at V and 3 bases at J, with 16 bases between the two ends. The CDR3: CASSTSGGRYYGYTF. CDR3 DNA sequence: TGTGCCAGCAGTACCTCGGGGGGAAGGTACTATGGCTACACCTTC.

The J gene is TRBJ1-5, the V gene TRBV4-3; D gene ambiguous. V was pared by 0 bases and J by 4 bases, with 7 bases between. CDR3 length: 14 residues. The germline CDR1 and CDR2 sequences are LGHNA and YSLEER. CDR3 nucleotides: TGCGCCAGCAGCCAAGATGTATGGAATCAGCCCCAGCATTTT. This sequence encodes CASSQDVWNQPQHF.

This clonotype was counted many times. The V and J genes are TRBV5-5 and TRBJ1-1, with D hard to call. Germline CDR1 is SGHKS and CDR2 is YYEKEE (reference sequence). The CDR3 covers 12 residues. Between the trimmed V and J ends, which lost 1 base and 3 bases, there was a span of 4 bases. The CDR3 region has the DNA TGTGCCAGCAGCTTGATTTACACTGAAGCTTTCTTT. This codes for CASSLIYTEAFF.

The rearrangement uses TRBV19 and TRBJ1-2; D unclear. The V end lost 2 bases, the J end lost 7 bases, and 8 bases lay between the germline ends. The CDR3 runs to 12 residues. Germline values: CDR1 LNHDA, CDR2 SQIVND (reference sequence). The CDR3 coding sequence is TGTGCCAGTAGTATATCCGCGGCTGGCTACACCTTC. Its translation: CASSISAAGYTF.

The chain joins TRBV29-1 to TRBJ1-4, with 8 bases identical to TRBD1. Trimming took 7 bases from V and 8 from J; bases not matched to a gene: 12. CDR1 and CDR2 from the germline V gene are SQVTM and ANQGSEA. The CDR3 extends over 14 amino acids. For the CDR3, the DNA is TGCAGCGCCGGGGAACAGGGGGGGATAGAAAAACTGTTTTTT. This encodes CSAGEQGGIEKLFF.

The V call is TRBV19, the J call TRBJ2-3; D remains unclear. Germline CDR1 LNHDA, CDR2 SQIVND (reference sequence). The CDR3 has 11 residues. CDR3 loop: CAAQAGDTQYF. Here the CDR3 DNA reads TGTGCAGCCCAGGCCGGAGATACGCAGTATTTT.

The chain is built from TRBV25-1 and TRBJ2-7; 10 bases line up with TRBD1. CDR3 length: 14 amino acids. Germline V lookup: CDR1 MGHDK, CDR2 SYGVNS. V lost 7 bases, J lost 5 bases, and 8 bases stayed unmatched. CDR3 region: CASIKGQGSHEQYF. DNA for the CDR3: TGTGCCAGCATAAAGGGACAGGGGTCCCACGAGCAGTACTTC.

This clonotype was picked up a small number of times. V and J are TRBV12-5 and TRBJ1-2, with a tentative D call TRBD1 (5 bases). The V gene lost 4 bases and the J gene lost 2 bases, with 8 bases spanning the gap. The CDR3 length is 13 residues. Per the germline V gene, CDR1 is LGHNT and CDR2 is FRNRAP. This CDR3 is CASGSGWNYGYTF. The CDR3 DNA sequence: TGTGCTAGTGGTTCAGGGTGGAACTATGGCTACACCTTC.

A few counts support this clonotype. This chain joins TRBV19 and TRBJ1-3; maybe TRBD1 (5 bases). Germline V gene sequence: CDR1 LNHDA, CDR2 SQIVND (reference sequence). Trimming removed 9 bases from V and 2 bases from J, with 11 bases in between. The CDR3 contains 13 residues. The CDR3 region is CASSRGAGNTIYF. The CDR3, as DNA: TGTGCCAGCAGTCGGGGGGCTGGAAACACCATATATTTT.

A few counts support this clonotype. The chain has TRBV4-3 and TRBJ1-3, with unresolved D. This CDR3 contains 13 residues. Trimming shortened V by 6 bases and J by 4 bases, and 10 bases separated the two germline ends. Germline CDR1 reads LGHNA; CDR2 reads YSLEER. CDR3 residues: CASRQTGGNTIYF. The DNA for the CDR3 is TGCGCCAGCAGGCAGACGGGGGGAAACACCATATATTTT.

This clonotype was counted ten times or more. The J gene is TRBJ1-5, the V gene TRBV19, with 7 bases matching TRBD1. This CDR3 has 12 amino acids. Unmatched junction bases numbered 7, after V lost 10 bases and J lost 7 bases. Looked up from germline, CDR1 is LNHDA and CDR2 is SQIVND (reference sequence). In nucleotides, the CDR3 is TGTGCCACCTCCCAGGGGGAACAGCCCCAGCATTTT. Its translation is CATSQGEQPQHF.

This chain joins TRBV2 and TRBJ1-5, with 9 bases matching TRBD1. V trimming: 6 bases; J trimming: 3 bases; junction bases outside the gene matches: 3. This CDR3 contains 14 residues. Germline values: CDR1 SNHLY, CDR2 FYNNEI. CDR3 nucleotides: TGTGCCAGCAGAGGACAGGGGTTCAATCAGCCCCAGCATTTT. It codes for CASRGQGFNQPQHF.

CDR3: CASCLGYPYEQYF. As DNA, the CDR3 is TGTGCCAGCTGCCTGGGCTACCCCTACGAGCAGTACTTC. The gene calls are TRBV6-1 and TRBJ2-7, with no clear D. Between the trimmed V and J ends, which lost 8 bases and 2 bases, there was a span of 13 bases. Per germline, CDR1 MNHNS and CDR2 SASEGT. This CDR3 has 13 residues.

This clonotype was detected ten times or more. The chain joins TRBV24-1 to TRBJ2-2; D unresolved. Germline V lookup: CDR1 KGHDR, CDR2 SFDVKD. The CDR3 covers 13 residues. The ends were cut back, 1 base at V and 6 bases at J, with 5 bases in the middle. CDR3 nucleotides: TGTGCCACCAGTGATTTAGGTTCCGGGGAGCTGTTTTTT. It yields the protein CATSDLGSGELFF.

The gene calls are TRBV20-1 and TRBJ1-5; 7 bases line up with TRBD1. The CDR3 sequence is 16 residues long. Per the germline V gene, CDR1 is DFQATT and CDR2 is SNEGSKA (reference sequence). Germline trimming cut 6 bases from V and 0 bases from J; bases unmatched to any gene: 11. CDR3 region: CSASTGEFYSNQPQHF. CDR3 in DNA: TGCAGTGCGAGTACAGGGGAATTTTATAGCAATCAGCCCCAGCATTTT.

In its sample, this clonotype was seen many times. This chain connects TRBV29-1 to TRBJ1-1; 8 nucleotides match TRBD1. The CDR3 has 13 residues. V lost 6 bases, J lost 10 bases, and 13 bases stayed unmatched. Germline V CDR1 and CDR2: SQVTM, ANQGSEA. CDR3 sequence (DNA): TGCAGCGTGGAGACGGACAGGGATGCTGCAGCTTTCTTT. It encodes CSVETDRDAAAFF.

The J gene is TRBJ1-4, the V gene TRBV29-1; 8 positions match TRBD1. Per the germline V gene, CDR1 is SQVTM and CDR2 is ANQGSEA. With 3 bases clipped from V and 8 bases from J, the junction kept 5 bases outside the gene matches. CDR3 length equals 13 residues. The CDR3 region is CSVEGTGHEKLFF. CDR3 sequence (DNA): TGCAGCGTTGAGGGGACAGGTCACGAAAAACTGTTTTTT.

The CDR3 DNA reads as TGTGCCAGTAGTATACGGGGGGGACCCTACAATGAGCAGTTCTTC. This sequence encodes CASSIRGGPYNEQFF. This chain links TRBV19 with TRBJ2-1; 8 nucleotides agree with TRBD2. The CDR3 runs to 15 residues. From germline, CDR1 is LNHDA and CDR2 SQIVND (reference sequence). Unmatched junction bases numbered 2, after V lost 2 bases and J lost 2 bases.

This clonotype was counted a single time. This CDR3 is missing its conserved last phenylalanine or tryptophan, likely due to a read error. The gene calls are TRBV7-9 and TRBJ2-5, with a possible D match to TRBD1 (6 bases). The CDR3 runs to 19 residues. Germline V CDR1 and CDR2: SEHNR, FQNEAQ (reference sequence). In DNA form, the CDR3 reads TGTGCTAGCAGCTTTAGCCGAGGTTTTGACCCAGGGGTCCAAGAGACCCAGTACCTC. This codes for CASSFSRGFDPGVQETQYL.

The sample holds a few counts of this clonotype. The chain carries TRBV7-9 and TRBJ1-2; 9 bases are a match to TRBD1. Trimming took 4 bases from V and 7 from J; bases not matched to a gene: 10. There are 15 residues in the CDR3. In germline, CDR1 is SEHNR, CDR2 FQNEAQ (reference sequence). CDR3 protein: CASSSNPGTGSGYTF. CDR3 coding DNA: TGTGCCAGCAGCTCAAATCCCGGGACAGGGAGTGGCTACACCTTC.

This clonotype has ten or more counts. CDR3 amino acids: CASSEALGLDYGYTF. As DNA, the CDR3 is TGTGCCAGCAGTGAAGCGCTAGGGTTGGACTATGGCTACACCTTC. The V and J genes are TRBV6-1 and TRBJ1-2; D is unclear. The CDR3 runs 15 residues. Trimming took 0 bases from V and 3 from J, leaving 11 bases between them. Per the germline V gene, CDR1 is MNHNS and CDR2 is SASEGT.

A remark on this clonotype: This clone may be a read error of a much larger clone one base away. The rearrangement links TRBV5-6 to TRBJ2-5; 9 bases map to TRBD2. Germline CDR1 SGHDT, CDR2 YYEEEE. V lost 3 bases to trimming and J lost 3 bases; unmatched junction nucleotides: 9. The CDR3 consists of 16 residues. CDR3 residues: CASSSPSASGKETQYF. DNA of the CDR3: TGTGCCAGCAGCTCTCCCTCGGCTAGCGGGAAAGAGACCCAGTACTTC.